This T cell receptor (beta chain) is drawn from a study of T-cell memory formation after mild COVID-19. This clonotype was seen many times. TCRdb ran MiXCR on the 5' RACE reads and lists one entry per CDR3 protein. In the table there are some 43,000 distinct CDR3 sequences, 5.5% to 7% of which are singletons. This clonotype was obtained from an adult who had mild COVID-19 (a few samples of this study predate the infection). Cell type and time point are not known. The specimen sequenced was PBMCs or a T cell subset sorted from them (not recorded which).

Here the CDR3 reads CSATRGGTGADSGYGYTF. The CDR3 nucleotides read TGCAGTGCTACCCGAGGTGGGACAGGGGCGGATTCTGGGTATGGCTACACCTTC. This chain connects TRBV20-1 to TRBJ1-2, with 10 positions matching TRBD1. The CDR3 loop spans 18 amino acids. Germline lookup yields CDR1 DFQATT and CDR2 SNEGSKA (reference sequence). The junction had 19 bases not matched to a gene; V was cut back by 4 bases and J by 5 bases.